One sample yielded the 4 T cell receptor beta chains listed below, sequenced in a study of blood T cell repertoires in COVID-19. Clones were read by immunoSEQ multiplex PCR, and TCRdb kept only the in-frame ones, dropping some. Of some 180,000 clones listed, more than 70% were seen once; the top ten hold more than 5.5%. The material sequenced was PBMCs or T cells enriched from blood (not recorded which). The origin of the receptors is a man in his forties who had recovered from COVID-19.

The V call is TRBV12-5, the J call TRBJ2-1; D gene uncertain. V was pared by 10 bases and J by 8 bases, with 12 bases between. CDR3 length: 11 amino acids. Germline CDR1 reads LGHNT; CDR2 reads FRNRAP. The CDR3 DNA sequence: TGTGCTAACTCTTTCCAGGATGAGCAGTTCTTC. It specifies CANSFQDEQFF.

This chain uses TRBV5-5 with TRBJ2-7; 7 bases agree with TRBD2. The CDR3 has 15 residues. V lost 0 bases and J lost 6; bases outside the gene matches: 9. Per germline, CDR1 SGHKS and CDR2 YYEKEE (reference sequence). CDR3 sequence: CASSLAPGEGGEQYF. CDR3 bases: TGTGCCAGCAGCTTGGCCCCGGGGGAGGGCGGCGAGCAGTACTTC.

The genes are TRBV21-1 and TRBJ1-3. TRBV21-1 is designated a pseudogene. The CDR3 runs to 17 residues. The CDR3 nucleotides read TGTGCCAGCAGCAAAGGAGGAAGGCCGAGCTCTGGAAACACCATATATTTT. Amino acids: CASSKGGRPSSGNTIYF.

The chain links TRBV21-1 to TRBJ2-3; the table calls TRBD2, which could not be checked here. TRBV21-1 counts as a pseudogene. This CDR3 has 15 residues. For the CDR3, the DNA is TGTGCCAGCAGCAAACCCAGCGGATCGACAGATACGCAGTATTTT. Encoded protein: CASSKPSGSTDTQYF.